This TCR beta chain was sequenced in a study of OX40 agonist ivuxolimab in advanced cancers. Broader study findings: Antigen specificity remained undetermined for the expanded peripheral T cells.

Sequencing was performed with immunoSEQ multiplex PCR; in TCRdb, only in-frame clones are kept and a portion is missing. The data contain 99,000 or so clones, roughly 95% of them singletons. This clone has a single count. The antigen is not known. Germline V gives CDR1 LNHDA, CDR2 SQIVND (reference sequence). There are 14 residues in the CDR3. V lost 6 bases and J lost 1, with 13 bases in between. The source of this sequence is an adult with an advanced solid tumor such as melanoma, head and neck, liver or kidney cancer. Material: CD4+ or CD8+ T cells sorted from blood, obtained in a trial of the OX40 agonist ivuxolimab. The rearrangement uses TRBV19 and TRBJ2-7, with TRBD1 as a possible D gene (5 bases). CDR3 sequence (DNA): TGTGCCAGTAGCCCGCAGGGTTCTTCCTACGAGCAGTACTTC. Its protein is CASSPQGSSYEQYF.